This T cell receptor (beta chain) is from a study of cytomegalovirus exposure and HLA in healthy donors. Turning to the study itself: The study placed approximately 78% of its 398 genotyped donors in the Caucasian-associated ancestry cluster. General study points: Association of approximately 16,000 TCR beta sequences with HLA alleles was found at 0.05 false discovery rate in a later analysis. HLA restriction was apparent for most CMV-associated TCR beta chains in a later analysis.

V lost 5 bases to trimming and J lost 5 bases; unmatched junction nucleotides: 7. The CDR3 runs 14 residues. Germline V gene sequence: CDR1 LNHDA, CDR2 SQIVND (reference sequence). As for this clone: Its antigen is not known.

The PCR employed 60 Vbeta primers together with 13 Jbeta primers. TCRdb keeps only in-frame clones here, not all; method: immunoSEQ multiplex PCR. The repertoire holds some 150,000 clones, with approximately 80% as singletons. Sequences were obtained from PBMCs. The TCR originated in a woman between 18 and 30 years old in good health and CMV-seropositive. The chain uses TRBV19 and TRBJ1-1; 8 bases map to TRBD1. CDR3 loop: CASSHDRGWTEAFF. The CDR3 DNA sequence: TGTGCCAGTAGTCACGACAGGGGTTGGACTGAAGCTTTCTTT.